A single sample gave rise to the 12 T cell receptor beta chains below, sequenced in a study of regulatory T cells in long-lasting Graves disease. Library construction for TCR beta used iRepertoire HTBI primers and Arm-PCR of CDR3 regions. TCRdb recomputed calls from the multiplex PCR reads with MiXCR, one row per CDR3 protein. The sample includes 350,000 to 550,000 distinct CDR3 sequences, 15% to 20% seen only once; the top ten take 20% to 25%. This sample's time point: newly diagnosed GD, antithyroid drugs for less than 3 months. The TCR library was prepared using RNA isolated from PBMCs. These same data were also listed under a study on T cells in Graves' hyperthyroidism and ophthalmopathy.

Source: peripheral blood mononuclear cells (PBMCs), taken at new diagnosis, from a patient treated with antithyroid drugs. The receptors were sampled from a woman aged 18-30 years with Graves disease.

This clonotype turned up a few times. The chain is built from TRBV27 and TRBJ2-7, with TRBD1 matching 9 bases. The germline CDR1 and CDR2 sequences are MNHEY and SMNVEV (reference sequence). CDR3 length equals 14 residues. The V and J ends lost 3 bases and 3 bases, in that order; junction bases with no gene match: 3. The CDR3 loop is CASSFEGQGYEQYF. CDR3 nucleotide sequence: TGTGCCAGCAGTTTTGAGGGACAGGGCTACGAGCAGTACTTC.

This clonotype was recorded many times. CDR3 sequence reads: CASSTRGTQETQYF. CDR3 nucleotide sequence: TGTGCCAGCAGTACCAGGGGGACACAAGAGACCCAGTACTTC. The chain is built from TRBV28 and TRBJ2-5; TRBD1 aligns across 7 bases. The CDR3 sequence is 14 residues long. Germline V CDR1 and CDR2: MDHEN, SYDVKM. With 5 bases clipped from V and 2 bases from J, the junction kept 5 bases outside the gene matches.

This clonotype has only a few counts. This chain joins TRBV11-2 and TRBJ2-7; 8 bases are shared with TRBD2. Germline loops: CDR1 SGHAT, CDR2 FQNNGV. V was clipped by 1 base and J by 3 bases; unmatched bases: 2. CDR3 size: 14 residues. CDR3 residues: CASSLVSGIYEQYF. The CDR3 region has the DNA TGTGCCAGCAGCTTAGTTAGCGGGATCTACGAGCAGTACTTC.

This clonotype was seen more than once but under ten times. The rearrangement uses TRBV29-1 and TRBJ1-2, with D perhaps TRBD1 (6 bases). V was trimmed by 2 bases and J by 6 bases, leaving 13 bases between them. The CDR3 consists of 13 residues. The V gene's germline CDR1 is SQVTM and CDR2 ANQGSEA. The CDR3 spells CSVEWGANDGYTF. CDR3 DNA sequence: TGCAGCGTTGAATGGGGGGCCAATGATGGCTACACCTTC.

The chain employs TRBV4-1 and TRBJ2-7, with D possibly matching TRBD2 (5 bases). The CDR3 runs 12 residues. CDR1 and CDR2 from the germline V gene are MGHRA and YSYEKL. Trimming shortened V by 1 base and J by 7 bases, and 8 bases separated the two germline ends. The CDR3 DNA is TGCGCCAGCAGCCAAGTAACGGGAGAGCAGTACTTC. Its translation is CASSQVTGEQYF.

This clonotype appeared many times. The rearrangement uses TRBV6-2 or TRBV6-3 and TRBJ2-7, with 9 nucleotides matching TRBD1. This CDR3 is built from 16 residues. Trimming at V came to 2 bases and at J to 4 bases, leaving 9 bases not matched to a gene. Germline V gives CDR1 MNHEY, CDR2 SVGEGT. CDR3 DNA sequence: TGTGCCAGCAGTTACCCTACCGGGACAGGGCGTTACGAGCAGTACTTC. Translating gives CASSYPTGTGRYEQYF.

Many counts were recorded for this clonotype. The CDR3 loop is CASRPPSGRAHEQFF. DNA for the CDR3: TGTGCCAGCAGACCACCTAGCGGGAGGGCCCATGAGCAGTTCTTC. The chain couples TRBV11-1 to TRBJ2-1; 12 bases match TRBD2. The trim removed 6 bases at V and 8 bases at J, leaving 8 bases unmatched. The CDR3 is 15 residues long. Germline V lookup: CDR1 SGHAT, CDR2 FQDESV (reference sequence).

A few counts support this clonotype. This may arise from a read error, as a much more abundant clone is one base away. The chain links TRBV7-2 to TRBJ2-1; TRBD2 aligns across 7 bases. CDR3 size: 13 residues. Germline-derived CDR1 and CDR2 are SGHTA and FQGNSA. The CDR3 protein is CASSPVPLAEQCF. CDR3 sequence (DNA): TGTGCCAGCAGCCCGGTTCCCCTAGCGGAGCAGTGCTTC. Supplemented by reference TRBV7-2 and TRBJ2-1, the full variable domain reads GAGVSQSPSNKVTEKGKDVELRCDPISGHTALYWYRQSLGQGLEFLIYFQGNSAPDKSGLPSDRFSAERTGGSVSTLTIQRTQQEDSAVYLCASSPVPLAEQCFGPGTRLTVL.

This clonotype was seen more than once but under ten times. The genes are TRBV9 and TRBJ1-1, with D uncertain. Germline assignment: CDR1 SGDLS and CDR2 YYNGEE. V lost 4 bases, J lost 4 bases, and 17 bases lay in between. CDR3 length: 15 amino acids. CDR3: CASSPQTITGTEAFF. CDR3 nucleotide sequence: TGTGCCAGCAGCCCCCAGACAATAACGGGCACTGAAGCTTTCTTT. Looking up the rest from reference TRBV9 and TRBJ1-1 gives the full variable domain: DSGVTQTPKHLITATGQRVTLRCSPRSGDLSVYWYQQSLDQGLQFLIQYYNGEERAKGNILERFSAQQFPDLHSELNLSSLELGDSALYFCASSPQTITGTEAFFGQGTRLTVV.

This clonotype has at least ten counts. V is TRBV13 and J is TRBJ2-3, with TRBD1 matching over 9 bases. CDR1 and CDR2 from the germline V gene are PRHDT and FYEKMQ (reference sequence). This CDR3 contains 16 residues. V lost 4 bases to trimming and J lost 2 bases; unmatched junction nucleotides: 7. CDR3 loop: CASSSDRGLYTDTQYF. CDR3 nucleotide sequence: TGTGCCAGCAGCTCAGACAGGGGGTTATACACAGATACGCAGTATTTT.

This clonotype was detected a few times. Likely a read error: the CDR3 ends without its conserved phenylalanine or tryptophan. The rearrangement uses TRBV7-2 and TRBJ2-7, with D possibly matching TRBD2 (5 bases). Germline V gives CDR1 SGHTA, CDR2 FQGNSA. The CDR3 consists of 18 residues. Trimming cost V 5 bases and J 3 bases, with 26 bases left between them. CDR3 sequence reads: CASSNPPGIVGSGYEQYL. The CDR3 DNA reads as TGTGCCAGCAGCAATCCTCCCGGGATAGTCGGGTCAGGCTACGAGCAGTACCTC.

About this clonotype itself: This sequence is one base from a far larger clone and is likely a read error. The CDR3 DNA reads as TGTGCCAGCAGCCCCATATGGCAGGGATCCTACGAGCAGTTCTTC. It is translated as CASSPIWQGSYEQFF. The chain links TRBV7-2 to TRBJ2-1; TRBD1 might be the D (5 bases). The CDR3 sequence is 15 residues long. Per germline, CDR1 SGHTA and CDR2 FQGNSA. The germline V and J ends were trimmed by 5 bases and 10 bases, with 21 bases remaining between them.